These 19 T cell receptor beta chains were all obtained from the same sample, sequenced in a study of CD8 T cells in Susac syndrome. With random hexamers, roughly 0.45 to 1 ug RNA was reverse transcribed. TCRdb recomputed calls from the immunoSEQ multiplex PCR reads with MiXCR, one row per CDR3 protein. The sample records around 180,000 distinct CDR3 sequences, around 96% being singletons. Sequenced: CD8+ T cells from PBMCs. These receptors were taken from a human donor with multiple sclerosis.

J is TRBJ2-3 and V is TRBV13; D call uncertain. Looked up from germline, CDR1 is PRHDT and CDR2 is FYEKMQ (reference sequence). V was clipped by 5 bases and J by 2 bases, with 8 bases between them. This CDR3 comprises 13 residues. The CDR3 spells CASSPRPTDTQYF. The CDR3 DNA reads as TGTGCCAGCAGCCCAAGGCCCACAGATACGCAGTATTTT.

In this sample, this clonotype turned up a few times. The V gene is TRBV7-8, the J gene TRBJ2-3; 9 nucleotides align to TRBD2. The CDR3 has 16 amino acids. The junction had 5 bases not matched to a gene; V was cut back by 3 bases and J by 1 base. The germline V gene encodes CDR1 SGHVS and CDR2 FQNEAQ. CDR3 sequence (DNA): TGTGCCAGCAGCTTCGCAAGGACTAGCGGCACAGATACGCAGTATTTT. Protein sequence: CASSFARTSGTDTQYF.

The chain couples TRBV7-3 to TRBJ2-3, with 9 bases matching TRBD2. The ends lost 1 base at V and 0 bases at J; junction bases unmatched: 14. The CDR3 has 20 amino acids. Germline V lookup: CDR1 SGHTA, CDR2 FQGTGA. DNA of the CDR3: TGTGCCAGCAGCTTAAGTAATTCGGGACTAGCAACTATTAGCACAGATACGCAGTATTTT. This sequence encodes CASSLSNSGLATISTDTQYF.

The V gene is TRBV29-1, the J gene TRBJ1-3; weak D call: TRBD1 (5 bases). Trimming removed 5 bases at V and 6 bases at J, with 17 bases between. CDR1 is SQVTM, CDR2 ANQGSEA, per germline. This CDR3 region has 14 residues. In DNA form, the CDR3 reads TGCAGCGTTCTAGGTGTCGAGGGGAAAAACACCATATATTTT. This encodes CSVLGVEGKNTIYF.

This chain connects TRBV2 to TRBJ2-2, with D perhaps TRBD1 (5 bases). Trimming removed 9 bases at V and 7 bases at J, with 15 bases between. Germline-derived CDR1 and CDR2 are SNHLY and FYNNEI. The CDR3 runs 13 residues. The CDR3 bases are TGTGCCAGTCAAGACAGTCTAATCGGGGAGCTGTTTTTT. Amino acids: CASQDSLIGELFF.

The chain carries TRBV9 and TRBJ2-3; D perhaps matches TRBD2 (6 bases). Germline V gives CDR1 SGDLS, CDR2 YYNGEE. The CDR3 is 15 amino acids. Trimming removed 4 bases from V and 6 bases from J, with 18 bases in between. The CDR3 reads CASSPGGTRGDTQYF. The CDR3 DNA is TGTGCCAGCAGCCCCGGGGGAACAAGAGGGGATACGCAGTATTTT.

CDR3 residues: CASSQRNSRSYEQYF. CDR3 coding DNA: TGTGCCAGCAGCCAAAGAAACAGCAGATCTTACGAGCAGTACTTC. This chain connects TRBV3-1 to TRBJ2-7; D is unclear. CDR1 is LGHDT, CDR2 YNNKEL, per germline (reference sequence). CDR3 length: 15 amino acids. Trimming removed 2 bases from V and 4 bases from J, with 15 bases in between.

J is TRBJ2-5 and V is TRBV27, with D unclear. The CDR3 contains 14 residues. V was shortened by 6 bases and J by 4 bases, with 15 bases between the two germline ends. Germline CDR1 reads MNHEY; CDR2 reads SMNVEV (reference sequence). DNA for the CDR3: TGTGCCAGCAGCACAGCAACGGGTATAGAGACCCAGTACTTC. Translated: CASSTATGIETQYF.

The chain links TRBV4-2 to TRBJ1-2; D is undetermined. From germline, CDR1 is LGHNA and CDR2 YNFKEQ. V was pared by 1 base and J by 6 bases, with 15 bases between. The length of the CDR3 is 15 residues. CDR3 sequence: CASSQVQEVLDGYTF. The CDR3 region has the DNA TGTGCCAGCAGCCAAGTGCAGGAGGTTTTGGATGGCTACACCTTC.

This clonotype showed up just once. This chain uses TRBV20-1 with TRBJ1-2; no clear D. CDR1 DFQATT and CDR2 SNEGSKA come from the germline V gene (reference sequence). There are 12 residues in the CDR3. The V and J ends lost 3 bases and 5 bases respectively, with 10 bases between them. The CDR3 spells CSASGSDYGYTF. Written as DNA, the CDR3 is TGCAGTGCTAGTGGCAGTGATTATGGCTACACCTTC.

This rearrangement joins TRBV29-1 to TRBJ2-7; 9 bases agree with TRBD1. This CDR3 comprises 13 residues. Trimming at V came to 7 bases and at J to 5 bases, leaving 9 bases not matched to a gene. Germline lookup yields CDR1 SQVTM and CDR2 ANQGSEA. CDR3 amino acids: CSATGTGSHEQYF. CDR3 sequence (DNA): TGCAGCGCTACCGGGACAGGGAGCCACGAGCAGTACTTC.

The chain carries TRBV30 and TRBJ1-1; 8 bases fit TRBD1. J gave up 5 bases and V 0 bases, and 5 bases lay outside the gene matches. The germline gives CDR1 GTSNPN, CDR2 SVGIG (reference sequence). The CDR3 length is 14 residues. CDR3 protein: CAWSVGQGYTEAFF. CDR3 nucleotide sequence: TGTGCCTGGAGTGTCGGACAGGGTTATACTGAAGCTTTCTTT. Complete variable domain (other parts from reference TRBV30 and TRBJ1-1): SQTIHQWPATLVQPVGSPLSLECTVEGTSNPNLYWYRQAAGRGLQLLFYSVGIGQISSEVPQNLSASRPQDRQFILSSKKLLLSDSGFYLCAWSVGQGYTEAFFGQGTRLTVV.

The rearrangement uses TRBV5-1 and TRBJ2-7, with D tentatively TRBD1 (6 bases). Trimming pared 2 bases from V and 2 bases from J, leaving 14 bases between. The CDR3 consists of 15 residues. Germline V CDR1 and CDR2: SGHRS, YFSETQ. The CDR3 DNA reads TGCGCCAGCAGCTTAGCCCAGGGGCTACCCTACGAGCAGTACTTC. Translated, it gives CASSLAQGLPYEQYF.

The chain employs TRBV27 and TRBJ2-1, with 10 positions matching TRBD1. In germline, CDR1 is MNHEY, CDR2 SMNVEV (reference sequence). The CDR3 consists of 14 residues. Trimming at V came to 5 bases and at J to 6 bases, leaving 4 bases not matched to a gene. The CDR3 spells CASSEDRGTNEQFF. The CDR3 bases are TGTGCCAGCAGTGAGGACAGGGGGACCAATGAGCAGTTCTTC.

The genes are TRBV4-2 and TRBJ2-5, with 9 positions matching TRBD1. The germline CDR1 and CDR2 sequences are LGHNA and YNFKEQ. V trimming: 1 base; J trimming: 4 bases; junction bases outside the gene matches: 1. The CDR3 covers 14 residues. The DNA of the CDR3 is TGTGCCAGCAGCCAAGCGGACAGGGGAGAGACCCAGTACTTC. It translates to CASSQADRGETQYF.

The V gene is TRBV9, the J gene TRBJ1-1, with D uncertain. In germline, CDR1 is SGDLS, CDR2 YYNGEE. This CDR3 has 13 amino acids. Trimming cost V 1 base and J 1 base, with 5 bases left between them. The CDR3 DNA reads TGTGCCAGCAGCGTAAGGCAGAACACTGAAGCTTTCTTT. Translated: CASSVRQNTEAFF.

The chain carries TRBV4-1 and TRBJ1-1; 9 positions agree with TRBD1. V lost 5 bases to trimming and J lost 11 bases; unmatched junction nucleotides: 12. This CDR3 is built from 14 residues. Germline V gene data show CDR1 as MGHRA and CDR2 as YSYEKL. CDR3 sequence: CASSKRDRVGVAFF. The CDR3 bases are TGCGCCAGCAGCAAGCGGGACAGGGTGGGCGTCGCTTTCTTT.

This chain uses TRBV11-2 with TRBJ2-5, with D maybe TRBD2 (5 bases). The germline gives CDR1 SGHAT, CDR2 FQNNGV. V lost 0 bases, J lost 4 bases, and 18 bases lay in between. The CDR3 is 17 amino acids. In DNA, the CDR3 is TGTGCCAGCAGCTTAGATGTTCCAGGATGGGCGGGAGAGACCCAGTACTTC. Translation: CASSLDVPGWAGETQYF. Filled out from reference TRBV11-2 and TRBJ2-5, the complete variable domain reads EAGVAQSPRYKIIEKRQSVAFWCNPISGHATLYWYQQILGQGPKLLIQFQNNGVVDDSQLPKDRFSAERLKGVDSTLKIQPAKLEDSAVYLCASSLDVPGWAGETQYFGPGTRLLVL.

The chain recombines TRBV30 with TRBJ2-7; TRBD2 is a possible D gene (5 bases). This CDR3 is 14 amino acids long. Germline V lookup: CDR1 GTSNPN, CDR2 SVGIG (reference sequence). Between the trimmed V and J ends, which lost 4 bases and 2 bases, there was a span of 15 bases. The CDR3 DNA reads as TGTGCCTGGACCGCGTCAGCGGCAGCCTACGAGCAGTACTTC. Protein sequence: CAWTASAAAYEQYF.